This TCR beta chain was captured in a study of T cells in Graves' hyperthyroidism and ophthalmopathy. This clonotype was counted a few times. The CDR3 regions of TCR beta were amplified from RNA transcripts. During a first-round RT-PCR of the TCR CDR3, the HTBI primer set was used. TCRdb processed the multiplex PCR reads anew with MiXCR; each CDR3 protein has one entry. Of under 350,000 distinct CDR3 sequences in the sample, 17% are singletons; the top ten hold less than 70%. The CDR3 has 13 residues. The V end lost 8 bases, the J end lost 6 bases, and 11 bases lay between the germline ends. The specimen was blood. The source of this sequence is an older woman with Graves' ophthalmopathy. The gene calls are TRBV12-3 or TRBV12-4 and TRBJ1-6, with unresolved D. For the CDR3, the DNA is TGTGCCAGCCAAGGCCCGGGTAATTCACCCCTCCACTTT. It yields the protein CASQGPGNSPLHF.